This T cell receptor (beta chain) is drawn from a study of PD-1 blockade in mismatch repair-deficient tumors. Across the study: Patients had 12 mismatch repair-deficient cancer types, all previously treated and progressing.

Points on this clone: The antigen is unknown.

Assay used: immunoSEQ multiplex PCR; TCRdb lists only in-frame clones, some missing. The data show 130,000 or so clones, approximately 86% seen once. Study findings and constraints: Tumor-resident clones, often absent from pretreatment blood, expanded after pembrolizumab and then contracted.

All patients were mismatch repair deficient, assessed by either PCR or immunohistochemistry. TCR sequencing covered a few patients who responded to pembrolizumab. The V end was cut by 3 bases, the J end by 3 bases, with 12 bases between. The germline V gene encodes CDR1 SQVTM and CDR2 ANQGSEA. The length of the CDR3 is 15 residues. This TCR was recovered from an adult with mismatch repair-deficient cancer. V usage is TRBV29-1 and J usage is TRBJ2-6, with a weak D call TRBD1 (6 bases). This sample comprised peripheral blood, obtained 44 weeks after starting pembrolizumab. The CDR3 coding sequence is TGCAGCGTTGATTCAGGGGCTGGTGGGGCCAACGTCCTGACTTTC. Protein product: CSVDSGAGGANVLTF.